The clone carrying this T cell receptor beta chain was counted a few times. The antigen is undetermined. The data stem from a study of cytomegalovirus exposure and HLA in healthy donors. Study-level points and caveats: Indistinguishability led to the exclusion of some V segments, TRBV6-2 and TRBV6-3 included. TCR beta V- and J-gene trimming was later associated with a missense DCLRE1C variant.

V was pared by 3 bases and J by 3 bases, with 4 bases of the junction left unmatched. Germline V CDR1 and CDR2: SEHNR, FQNEAQ (reference sequence). This CDR3 has 14 residues. It was with 60 Vbeta and 13 Jbeta primers that the PCR ran. TCRdb's copy holds only in-frame clones and misses some; the assay was immunoSEQ multiplex PCR. This table has 150,000 to 200,000 clones, over 70% appearing once. The chain combines TRBV7-9 with TRBJ1-1; 7 bases are a match to TRBD1. This TCR derives from a woman between 25 and 40 years old in good health and CMV-seronegative. The sequenced sample was PBMCs. The CDR3 sequence: CASSFQGGHTEAFF. Here the CDR3 DNA reads TGTGCCAGCAGCTTCCAGGGGGGACACACTGAAGCTTTCTTT.